This TCR beta chain was observed in a study of blood T cell repertoires in COVID-19. For the study at large: Acute and convalescent COVID-19 samples came from the United States, Italy and Spain.

J was trimmed by 0 bases and V by 3 bases; bases with no gene match: 8. Germline assignment: CDR1 MNHNS and CDR2 SASEGT. CDR3 length equals 16 residues. How the authors handled the data: Nucleated cell counts were estimated from reference gene primer amplification. Measured with immunoSEQ multiplex PCR; TCRdb has only the in-frame clones, and not every one. D and trimming come from the DNA, and the V and J calls and clone size come from that table. The table shows around 100,000 clones, with roughly 85% occurring only once. This receptor was obtained from a man in his 70s with active or convalescent COVID-19. The V call is TRBV6-1, the J call TRBJ2-7; TRBD2 aligns across 7 bases. The sample consisted of peripheral blood. In nucleotides, the CDR3 is TGTGCCAGCAGTGATCCCCCCCCTAGCGGCTCCTACGAGCAGTACTTC. This codes for CASSDPPPSGSYEQYF.